This T cell receptor (beta chain) is from a study of shared clonotypes between healthy human individuals (TCRdb year 2020). Background on the whole study: A few men and a couple of women, aged 18 to 49 years, made up the cohort. For each donor, three plates each were used for CD4 naive and CD4 memory, two plates were used for CD8 naive, and one plate was used for CD8 memory. Between about 0.85 and 10 billion PBMCs per donor were obtained by leukapheresis. Different laboratories and diverse techniques were used to prepare libraries and sequence TCR repertoires, to increase sequencing depth and limit assay-specific biases. To estimate repertoire size and how much clonotypes are shared between individuals, the study performed deep sequencing of blood TCR repertoires from five healthy adults.

Using the deep immunoSEQ assay, TCR CDR3 regions were amplified from genomic DNA by multiplex PCR. Extracted genomic DNA from each cell subset was spread evenly across all wells of several immunoSEQ 96-well plates, with each plate serving as a replicate. For sorted subsets, each replicate PCR was loaded with about 200 ng genomic DNA, equivalent to some 27,000 T cell genomes. Purified libraries were measured with a Qubit 3.0 fluorometer, size-checked on a Bioanalyzer 2100, and measured again with the KAPA Library Quantification kit. A separate single-read 150-cycle Illumina NextSeq 550 flow cell was used to sequence each immunoSEQ 96-well plate. In the original analysis: Because the immunoSEQ output included only junctional sequences and no quality scores, the filtering could not be the same as the filtering used for full-length reads. Sequences were annotated with PyIR, a Python wrapper for IgBLAST v1.9, and V/J genes and CDR3 were assigned using IMGT germline references. Any read was removed if the V/J assignment was weak (E-value above 1e-6), the CDR3 was missing, or the read contained stop codons, out-of-frame junctions, or ambiguous translated residues. V3J clonotypes were defined as sequences sharing the same inferred V gene, J gene, and CDR3 amino acid sequence. The percentage overlap between two repertoires was calculated by dividing the number of shared unique clonotypes by the size of the smaller repertoire. Richness of each repertoire was evaluated using RTK rarefaction, the Chao1 estimator, and Recon v2.1 estimates of unobserved clonotypes. For all TCRbeta clonotypes obtained by the gDNA method from a few donors, generation probabilities were computed with OLGA. TCRdb's version of the immuneACCESS table is confined to in-frame rearrangements and falls short of the full clone set. An unresolved V gene accounts for under half of the shortfall where checked; the remainder is of unknown origin. V, J and clone size are those of that table, while D and trimming were read from the DNA. The sample includes millions of clones, with 90% to 95% observed a single time. The ten top clones hold 0.1% to 0.15% of the sample.

What the study reported, not specific to this receptor: Estimated clonotype richness was generally larger for naive than for memory subsets. Compared with non-shared clonotypes, clonotypes shared by all four sorted-subset donors had higher generation probabilities. Sampling was restricted to blood, and TCR repertoires in tissue are likely to differ from TCR repertoires in blood. Pairwise subsampling indicated that sequencing depth was expected to affect the degree of clonotype sharing among donors. Even with the large sequencing depth, rarefaction of the sorted-subset datasets indicated that sequencing was incomplete. Across a handful of donors, around 5% of naive CD4, roughly 3.5% of naive CD8, around 2.1% of memory CD4, and approximately 0.4% of memory CD8 clonotypes were shared. Because the study included only a small number of donors, the genetic and exposure-history diversity represented was limited.

The donors were healthy, HIV-negative adults who had no recently reported acute infections or vaccinations. All donors were Caucasian adults living in Nashville, Tennessee, USA. CD4+ T cells were enriched by magnetic negative selection, after which naive cells were positively selected on CD45RA and the negative fraction was taken as the memory subset. After blood collection by leukapheresis, PBMCs were isolated using Ficoll-Histopaque density gradient centrifugation and then cryopreserved in the vapor phase of liquid nitrogen. Purity and quantity of every magnetically sorted T cell population were checked by analytical flow cytometry. Genomic DNA was isolated from every sorted fraction and measured by UV absorbance on a Nanodrop 2000c. Remarks on this clone: No antigen is known for it. Within one base of it there is no much larger clone, and no base qualities were kept.

The CDR3 goes from the cysteine to the phenylalanine over 14 residues. The DNA shown is the 42-base CDR3, in frame from base 1. Relative to germline, V is missing 6 bases and J is missing 9 bases, with 12 bases of the junction outside any gene match. From a lookup of the germline V gene, CDR1 and CDR2 are MDHEN and SYDVKM. The clonotype was recovered from a man younger than 30 in good health. The sequencing sample was made of naive CD4+ T cells sorted from blood. The cell subset or site label, as the study defines it: CD45RA+ positively selected. The sequence is built from TRBV28 and TRBJ2-7; TRBD1 agrees with 9 junctional bases. At the DNA level, the sequence is TGTGCCAGCAGACAATCCGGGACAGGGAAATGGCAGTACTTC. This gives the protein CASRQSGTGKWQYF.